This entry is about one TCR beta chain. Antigen: not known. The CDR3 extends over 14 amino acids. Deletions cut 4 bases from V and 13 bases from J, with 20 bases between. Germline CDR1 is SGDLS and CDR2 is YYNGEE. The data were produced by immunoSEQ multiplex PCR, yet TCRdb's version contains in-frame clones alone and is incomplete. The sample shows more than 100,000 clones, under 90% of them seen only once. The data belong to a study of T cell clones after liver transplantation. As for the study in general: Until 12-24 months post-transplant, subjects got standard immunosuppression and no induction. Study findings and constraints: Post-transplant, graft-donor-reactive CD4 TCRbeta sequences in blood dropped significantly in 5 of 8 subjects. Donor-reactive sequences fell more than third party-reactive ones, suggesting partial deletion. Migration into the graft, not deletion, may explain lost graft donor-reactive T cells.

The receptor comes from a human patient who received a liver transplant. Some T cells may be supplied by the graft donor. Sample: CD4+ T cells from blood, taken around 44 months after liver transplant. The chain uses TRBV9 and TRBJ1-4; tentative D call: TRBD1 (6 bases). The CDR3 coding sequence is TGTGCCAGCAGCCCCCGAACGGGGGGCCACGGACTGTTTTTT. Translating it yields CASSPRTGGHGLFF.